This T cell receptor beta chain stems from a study of PD-L1 blockade in urothelial cancer. Study details: Atezolizumab was started by patients in 2014 at 1,200 mg intravenously every 3 weeks.

This clone was recorded once. Synthetic spike-ins, TCR analog templates, were added into each PCR. Clones were read by immunoSEQ multiplex PCR, and TCRdb kept only the in-frame ones, dropping some. Here the sample spans tens of thousands of clones, roughly 82% being singletons. The trim removed 1 base at V and 5 bases at J, leaving 8 bases unmatched. Germline assignment: CDR1 SGHAT and CDR2 FQNNGV. The CDR3 has 16 residues. The time point: pretreatment peripheral blood. V usage is TRBV11-2 and J usage is TRBJ2-1, with 7 bases aligning to TRBD1. Sequencing used PBMCs, obtained around atezolizumab (anti-PD-L1) treatment. The source of this sequence is a man aged 50-60 years with urothelial cancer. CDR3 amino acids: CASSLVRGGDNNEQFF. The CDR3 DNA reads as TGTGCCAGCAGCTTAGTACGAGGGGGCGATAACAATGAGCAGTTCTTC.